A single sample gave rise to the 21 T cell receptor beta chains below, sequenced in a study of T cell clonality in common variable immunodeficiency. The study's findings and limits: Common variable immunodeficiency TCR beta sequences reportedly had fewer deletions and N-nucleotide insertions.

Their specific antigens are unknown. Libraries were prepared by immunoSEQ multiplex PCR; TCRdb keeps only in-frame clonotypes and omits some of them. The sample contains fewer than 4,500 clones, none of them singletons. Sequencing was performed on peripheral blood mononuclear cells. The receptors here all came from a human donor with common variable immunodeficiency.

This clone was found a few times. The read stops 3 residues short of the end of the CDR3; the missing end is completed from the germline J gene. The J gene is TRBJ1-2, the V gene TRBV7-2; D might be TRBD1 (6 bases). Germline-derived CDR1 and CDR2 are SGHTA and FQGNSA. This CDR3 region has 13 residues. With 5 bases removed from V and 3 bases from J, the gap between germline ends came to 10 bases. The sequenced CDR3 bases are TGTGCCAGCAGCAGAGACAGGTACTATGGC. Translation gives CASSRDRYYG. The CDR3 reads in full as CASSRDRYYGYTF.

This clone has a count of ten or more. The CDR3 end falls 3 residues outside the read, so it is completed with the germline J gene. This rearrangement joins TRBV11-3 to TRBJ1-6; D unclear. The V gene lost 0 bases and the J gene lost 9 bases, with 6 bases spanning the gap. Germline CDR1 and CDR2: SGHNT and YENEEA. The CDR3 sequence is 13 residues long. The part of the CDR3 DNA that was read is TGTGCCAGCAGCTTAGATCCCAGTTCACCC. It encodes CASSLDPSSP. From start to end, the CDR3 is CASSLDPSSPLHF.

The CDR3 reads CASSFRGRGYGYTF. The covered CDR3 bases are TGCGCCAGCAGCTTCAGGGGGCGCGGGTATGGC. The chain recombines TRBV5-1 with TRBJ1-2; 8 bases map to TRBD1. The read terminates 3 residues ahead of where the CDR3 ends, so the germline J gene completes it. Germline trimming cut 2 bases from V and 5 bases from J; bases unmatched to any gene: 5. This CDR3 contains 14 residues. Germline CDR1 SGHRS, CDR2 YFSETQ.

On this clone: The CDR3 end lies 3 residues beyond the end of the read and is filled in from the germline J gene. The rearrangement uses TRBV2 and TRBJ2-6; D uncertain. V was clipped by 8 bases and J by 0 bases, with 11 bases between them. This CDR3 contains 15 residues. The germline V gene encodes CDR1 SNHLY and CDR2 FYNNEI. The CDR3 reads CASSYSPSGANVLTF. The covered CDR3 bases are TGTGCCAGCTCTTACTCTCCCTCTGGGGCCAACGTC.

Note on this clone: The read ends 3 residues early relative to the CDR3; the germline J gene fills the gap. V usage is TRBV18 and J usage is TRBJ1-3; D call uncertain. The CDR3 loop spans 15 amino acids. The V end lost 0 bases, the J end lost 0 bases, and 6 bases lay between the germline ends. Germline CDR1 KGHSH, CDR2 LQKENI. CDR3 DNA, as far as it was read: TGTGCCAGCTCACCACCGTCAGTCTCTGGAAACACC. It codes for CASSPPSVSGNT. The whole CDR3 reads CASSPPSVSGNTIYF.

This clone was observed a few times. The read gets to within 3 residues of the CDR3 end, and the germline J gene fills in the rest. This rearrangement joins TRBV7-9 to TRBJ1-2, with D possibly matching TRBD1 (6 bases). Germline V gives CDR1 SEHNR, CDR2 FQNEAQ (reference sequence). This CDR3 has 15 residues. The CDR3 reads CASSPPDRRNYGYTF. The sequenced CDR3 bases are TGTGCCAGCAGCCCCCCAGACAGGCGTAATTACGGC.

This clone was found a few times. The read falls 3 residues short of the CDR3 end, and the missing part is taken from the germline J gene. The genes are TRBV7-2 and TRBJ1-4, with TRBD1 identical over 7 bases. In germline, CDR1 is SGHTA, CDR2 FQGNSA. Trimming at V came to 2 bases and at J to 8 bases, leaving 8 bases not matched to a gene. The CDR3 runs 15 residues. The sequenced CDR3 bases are TGTGCCAGCAGCTTAACCGAGGGGGCGCACGAAAAA. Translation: CASSLTEGAHEK. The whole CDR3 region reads CASSLTEGAHEKLFF.

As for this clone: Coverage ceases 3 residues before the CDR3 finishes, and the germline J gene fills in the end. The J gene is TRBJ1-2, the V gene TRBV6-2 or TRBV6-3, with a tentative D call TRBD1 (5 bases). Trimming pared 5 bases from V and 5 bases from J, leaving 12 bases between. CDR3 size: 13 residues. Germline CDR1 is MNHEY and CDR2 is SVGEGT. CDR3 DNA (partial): TGTGCCAGCAGTGTACAGGTTTCTTATGGC. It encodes CASSVQVSYG. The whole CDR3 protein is CASSVQVSYGYTF.

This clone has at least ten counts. CDR3 sequence reads: CSVVGGMLETQYF. The DNA read from the CDR3 is TGCAGCGTTGTGGGGGGGATGTTAGAGACC. The rearrangement uses TRBV29-1 and TRBJ2-5; 7 bases agree with TRBD2. Read data end 3 residues before the CDR3 end; the end is taken from the germline J gene. Trimming at V came to 4 bases and at J to 4 bases, leaving 6 bases not matched to a gene. The CDR3 spans 13 residues. Germline assignment: CDR1 SQVTM and CDR2 ANQGSEA.

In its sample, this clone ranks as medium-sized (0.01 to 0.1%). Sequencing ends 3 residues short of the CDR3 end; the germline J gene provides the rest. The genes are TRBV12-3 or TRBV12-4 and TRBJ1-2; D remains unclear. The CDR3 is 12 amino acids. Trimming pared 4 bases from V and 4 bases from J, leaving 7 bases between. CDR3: CASSSAVYGYTF. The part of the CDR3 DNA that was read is TGTGCCAGCAGTTCGGCGGTCTATGGC.

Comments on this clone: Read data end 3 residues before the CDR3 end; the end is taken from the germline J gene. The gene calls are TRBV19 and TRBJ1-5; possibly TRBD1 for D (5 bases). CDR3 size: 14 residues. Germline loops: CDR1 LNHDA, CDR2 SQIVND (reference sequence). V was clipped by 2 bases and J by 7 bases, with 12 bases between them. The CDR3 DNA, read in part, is TGTGCCAGTAGTATAAATACCGGGGGGCAGCCC. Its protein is CASSINTGGQP. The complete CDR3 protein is CASSINTGGQPQHF.

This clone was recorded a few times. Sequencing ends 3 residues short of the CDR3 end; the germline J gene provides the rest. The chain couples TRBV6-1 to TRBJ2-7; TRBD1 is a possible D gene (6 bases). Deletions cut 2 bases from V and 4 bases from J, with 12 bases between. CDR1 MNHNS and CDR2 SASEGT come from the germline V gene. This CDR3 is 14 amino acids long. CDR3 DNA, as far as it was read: TGTGCCAGCAGTGAAAATTCAGGGGATTACGAG. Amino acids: CASSENSGDYE. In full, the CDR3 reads CASSENSGDYEQYF.

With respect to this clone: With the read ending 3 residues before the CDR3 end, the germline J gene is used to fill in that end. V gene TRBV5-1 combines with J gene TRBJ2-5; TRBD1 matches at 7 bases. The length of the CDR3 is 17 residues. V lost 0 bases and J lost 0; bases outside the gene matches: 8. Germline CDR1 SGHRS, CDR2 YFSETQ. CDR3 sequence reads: CASSLGPRDSNQETQYF. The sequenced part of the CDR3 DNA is TGCGCCAGCAGCTTGGGACCCAGGGACAGCAACCAAGAGACC.

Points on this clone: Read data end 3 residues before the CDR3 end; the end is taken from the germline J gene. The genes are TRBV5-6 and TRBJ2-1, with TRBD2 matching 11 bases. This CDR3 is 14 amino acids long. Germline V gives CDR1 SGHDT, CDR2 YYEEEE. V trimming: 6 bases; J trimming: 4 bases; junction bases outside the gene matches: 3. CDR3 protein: CASNLAGGYNEQFF. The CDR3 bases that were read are TGTGCCAGCAATCTAGCGGGGGGTTACAATGAG.

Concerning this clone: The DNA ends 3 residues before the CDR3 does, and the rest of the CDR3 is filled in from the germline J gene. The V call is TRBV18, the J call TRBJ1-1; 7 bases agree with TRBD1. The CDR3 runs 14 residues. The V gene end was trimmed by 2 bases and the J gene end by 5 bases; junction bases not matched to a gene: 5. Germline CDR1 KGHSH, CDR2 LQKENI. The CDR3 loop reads CASSPNRGETEAFF. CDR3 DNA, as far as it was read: TGTGCCAGCTCACCAAACAGGGGCGAAACTGAA.

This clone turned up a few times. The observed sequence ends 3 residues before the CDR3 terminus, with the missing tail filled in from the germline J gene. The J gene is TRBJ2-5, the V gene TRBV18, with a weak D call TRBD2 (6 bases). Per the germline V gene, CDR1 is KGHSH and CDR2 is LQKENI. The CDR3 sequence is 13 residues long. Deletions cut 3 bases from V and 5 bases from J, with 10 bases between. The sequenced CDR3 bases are TGTGCCAGCTCACCCGGAGGAGGGGAGACC. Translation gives CASSPGGGET. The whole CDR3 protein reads CASSPGGGETQYF. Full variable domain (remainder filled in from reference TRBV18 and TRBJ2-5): NAGVMQNPRHLVRRRGQEARLRCSPMKGHSHVYWYRQLPEEGLKFMVYLQKENIIDESGMPKERFSAEFPKEGPSILRIQQVVRGDSAAYFCASSPGGGETQYFGPGTRLLVL.

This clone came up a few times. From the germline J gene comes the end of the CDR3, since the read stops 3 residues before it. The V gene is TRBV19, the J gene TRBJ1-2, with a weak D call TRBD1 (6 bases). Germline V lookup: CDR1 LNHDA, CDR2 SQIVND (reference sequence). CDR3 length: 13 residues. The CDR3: CASSIQGMEGYTF. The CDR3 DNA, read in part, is TGTGCCAGTAGTATACAGGGGATGGAGGGC.

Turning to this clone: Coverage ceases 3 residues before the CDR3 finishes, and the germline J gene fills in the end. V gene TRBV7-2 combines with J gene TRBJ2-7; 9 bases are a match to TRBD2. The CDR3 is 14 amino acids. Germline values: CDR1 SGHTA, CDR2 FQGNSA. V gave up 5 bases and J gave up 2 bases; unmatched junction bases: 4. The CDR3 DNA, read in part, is TGTGCCAGCAGCCATAGCGGGGGCGCCTACGAG. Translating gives CASSHSGGAYE. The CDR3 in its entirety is CASSHSGGAYEQYF.

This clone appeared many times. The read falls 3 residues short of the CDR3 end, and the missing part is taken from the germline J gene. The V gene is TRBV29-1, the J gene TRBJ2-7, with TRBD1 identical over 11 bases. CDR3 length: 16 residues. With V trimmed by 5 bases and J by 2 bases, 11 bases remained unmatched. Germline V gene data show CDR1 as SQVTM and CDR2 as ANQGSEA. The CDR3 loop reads CSVWLDRGPTPYEQYF. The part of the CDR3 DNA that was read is TGCAGCGTTTGGTTGGACAGGGGGCCCACCCCCTACGAG.

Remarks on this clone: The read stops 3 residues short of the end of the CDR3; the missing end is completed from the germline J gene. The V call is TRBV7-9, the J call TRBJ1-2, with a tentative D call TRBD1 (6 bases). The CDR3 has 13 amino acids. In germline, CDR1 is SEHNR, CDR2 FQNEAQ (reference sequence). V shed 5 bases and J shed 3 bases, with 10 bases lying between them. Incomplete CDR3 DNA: TGTGCCAGCAGCCAGGGGTCCCACTATGGC. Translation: CASSQGSHYG. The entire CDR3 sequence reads CASSQGSHYGYTF.

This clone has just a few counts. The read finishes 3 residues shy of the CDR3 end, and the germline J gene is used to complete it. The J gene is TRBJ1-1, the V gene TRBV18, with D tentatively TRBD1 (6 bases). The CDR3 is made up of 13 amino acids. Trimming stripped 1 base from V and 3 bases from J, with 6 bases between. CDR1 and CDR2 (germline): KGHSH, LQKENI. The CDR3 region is CASSPQGDTEAFF. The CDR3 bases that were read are TGTGCCAGCTCACCACAGGGGGACACTGAA.